This TCR beta chain was profiled in a study of blood T cell repertoires in COVID-19. Study in general: Sites in the United States, Italy and Spain provided acute and convalescent COVID-19 samples. PBMCs, B-cell-depleted T cells, or T cells provided the cDNA or gDNA that made up the material.

Original methodology: Amplifying reference gene primers gave estimates of nucleated cell counts. Assay: immunoSEQ multiplex PCR; the TCRdb copy retains only in-frame clones and omits some. V and J calls and clone size are as listed in that table; D and trimming were resolved from the DNA. The table records 250,000 to 350,000 clones, around 87% of them present only once. V dropped 4 bases and J dropped 2 bases, with 9 bases sitting between them. The germline V gene has CDR1 WSHSY and CDR2 SAAADI. This CDR3 has 14 amino acids. The V call is TRBV10-2, the J call TRBJ1-5; no clear D. The clonotype was recovered from a woman aged 50 to 60 who had recovered from COVID-19. Specimen: peripheral blood. The CDR3: CASSAGQGNQPQHF. The CDR3, as DNA: TGCGCCAGCAGTGCTGGGCAGGGCAATCAGCCCCAGCATTTT.